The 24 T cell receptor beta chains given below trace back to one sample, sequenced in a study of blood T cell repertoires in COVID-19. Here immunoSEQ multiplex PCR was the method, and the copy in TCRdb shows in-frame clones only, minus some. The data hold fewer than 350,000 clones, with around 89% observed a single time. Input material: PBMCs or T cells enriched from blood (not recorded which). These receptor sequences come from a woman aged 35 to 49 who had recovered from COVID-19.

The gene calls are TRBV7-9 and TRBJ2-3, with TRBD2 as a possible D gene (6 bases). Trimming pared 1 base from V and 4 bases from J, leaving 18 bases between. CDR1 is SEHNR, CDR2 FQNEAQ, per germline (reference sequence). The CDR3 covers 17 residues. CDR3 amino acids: CASSLVAGRPGADTQYF. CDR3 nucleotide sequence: TGTGCCAGCAGCTTAGTGGCGGGACGTCCCGGTGCAGATACGCAGTATTTT.

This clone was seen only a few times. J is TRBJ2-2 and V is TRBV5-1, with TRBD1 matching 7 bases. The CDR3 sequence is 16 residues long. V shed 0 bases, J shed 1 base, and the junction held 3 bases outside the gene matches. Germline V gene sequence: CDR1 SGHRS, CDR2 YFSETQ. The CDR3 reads CASSLEWTGNTGELFF. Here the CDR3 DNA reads TGCGCCAGCAGCTTGGAATGGACAGGGAACACCGGGGAGCTGTTTTTT.

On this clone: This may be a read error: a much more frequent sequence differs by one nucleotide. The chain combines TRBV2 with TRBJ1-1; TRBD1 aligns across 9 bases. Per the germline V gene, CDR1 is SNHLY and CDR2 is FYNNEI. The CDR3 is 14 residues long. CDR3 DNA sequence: TGTGCCAGCACCGGACAGGGGCTAAACACTAAAGCTTTCTTT. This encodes CASTGQGLNTKAFF.

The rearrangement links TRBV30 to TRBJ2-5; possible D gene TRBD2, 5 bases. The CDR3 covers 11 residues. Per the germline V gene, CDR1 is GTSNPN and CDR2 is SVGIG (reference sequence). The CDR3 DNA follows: TGTGCTCGGGCCGGGGTCGAGACCCAGTACTTC. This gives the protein CARAGVETQYF.

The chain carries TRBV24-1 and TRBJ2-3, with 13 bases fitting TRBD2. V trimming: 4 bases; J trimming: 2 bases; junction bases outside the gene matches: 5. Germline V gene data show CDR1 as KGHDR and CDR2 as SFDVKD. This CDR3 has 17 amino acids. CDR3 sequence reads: CATSDQTSGRFTDTQYF. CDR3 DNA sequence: TGTGCCACCAGTGACCAGACTAGCGGGAGGTTCACAGATACGCAGTATTTT.

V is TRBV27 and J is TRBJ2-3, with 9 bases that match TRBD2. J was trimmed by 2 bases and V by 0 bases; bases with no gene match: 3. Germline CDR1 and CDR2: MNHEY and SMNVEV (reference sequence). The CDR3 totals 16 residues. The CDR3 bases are TGTGCCAGCAGTTTATCTGCGGGGGGGAACACAGATACGCAGTATTTT. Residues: CASSLSAGGNTDTQYF.

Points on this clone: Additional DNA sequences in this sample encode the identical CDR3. This CDR3 is CASSFSSYGYTF. The DNA for the CDR3 is TGTGCCAGCAGTTTCTCCTCCTATGGCTACACCTTC. This chain uses TRBV12-3 or TRBV12-4 with TRBJ1-2; D remains ambiguous. V dropped 3 bases and J dropped 4 bases, with 6 bases sitting between them. The CDR3 contains 12 residues.

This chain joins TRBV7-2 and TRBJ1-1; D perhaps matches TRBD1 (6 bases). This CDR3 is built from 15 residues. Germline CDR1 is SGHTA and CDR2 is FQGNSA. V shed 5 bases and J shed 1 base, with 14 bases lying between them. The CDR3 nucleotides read TGTGCCAGCAGCGAGGACAGCTCGGGGAACACTGAAGCTTTCTTT. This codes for CASSEDSSGNTEAFF.

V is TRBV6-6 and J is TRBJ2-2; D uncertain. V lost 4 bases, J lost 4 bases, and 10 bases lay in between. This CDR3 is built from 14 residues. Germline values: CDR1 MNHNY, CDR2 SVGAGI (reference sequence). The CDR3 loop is CASSSPGVTGELFF. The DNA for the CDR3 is TGTGCCAGCAGTTCCCCAGGCGTCACCGGGGAGCTGTTTTTT.

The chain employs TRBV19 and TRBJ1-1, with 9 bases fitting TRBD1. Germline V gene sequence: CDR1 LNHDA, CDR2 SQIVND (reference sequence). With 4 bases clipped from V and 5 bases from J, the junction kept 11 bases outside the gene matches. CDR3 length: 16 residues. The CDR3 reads CASSTGTGIKGTEAFF. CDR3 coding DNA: TGTGCCAGTAGTACGGGGACAGGGATCAAGGGGACTGAAGCTTTCTTT.

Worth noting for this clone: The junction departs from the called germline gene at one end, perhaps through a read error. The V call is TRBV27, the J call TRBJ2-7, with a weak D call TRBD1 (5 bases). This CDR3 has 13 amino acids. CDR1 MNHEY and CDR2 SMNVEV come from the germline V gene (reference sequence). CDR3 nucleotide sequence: TGTGCCAGCAGTTTATCGAGGCAGGGCCCCTTTGTCTTC. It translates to CASSLSRQGPFVF.

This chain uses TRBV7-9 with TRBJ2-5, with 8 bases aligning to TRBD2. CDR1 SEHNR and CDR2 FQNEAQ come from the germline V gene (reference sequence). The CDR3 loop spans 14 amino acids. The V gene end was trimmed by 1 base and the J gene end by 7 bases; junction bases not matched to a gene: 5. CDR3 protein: CASSLGGAGGTQYF. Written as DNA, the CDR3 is TGTGCCAGCAGCTTAGGAGGTGCGGGGGGGACCCAGTACTTC.

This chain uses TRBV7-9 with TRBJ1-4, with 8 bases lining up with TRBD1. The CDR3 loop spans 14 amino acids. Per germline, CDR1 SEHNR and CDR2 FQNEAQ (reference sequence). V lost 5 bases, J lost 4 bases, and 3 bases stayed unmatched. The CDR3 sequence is CASSVGQDNEKLFF. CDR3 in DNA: TGTGCCAGCAGCGTGGGACAGGATAATGAAAAACTGTTTTTT.

The CDR3, as DNA: TGCAGCGTTGAAGTCGGGGGGGGAACTGAAGCTTTCTTT. This encodes CSVEVGGGTEAFF. The chain employs TRBV29-1 and TRBJ1-1, with D tentatively TRBD1 (5 bases). Germline values: CDR1 SQVTM, CDR2 ANQGSEA. This CDR3 has 13 residues. The V gene lost 1 base and the J gene lost 5 bases, with 11 bases spanning the gap.

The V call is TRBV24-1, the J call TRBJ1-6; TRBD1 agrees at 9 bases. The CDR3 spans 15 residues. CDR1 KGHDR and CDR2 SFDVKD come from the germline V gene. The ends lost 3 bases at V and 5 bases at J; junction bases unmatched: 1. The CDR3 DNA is TGTGCCACCAGTGATGGGACAGGGAATAATTCACCCCTCCACTTT. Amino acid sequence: CATSDGTGNNSPLHF.

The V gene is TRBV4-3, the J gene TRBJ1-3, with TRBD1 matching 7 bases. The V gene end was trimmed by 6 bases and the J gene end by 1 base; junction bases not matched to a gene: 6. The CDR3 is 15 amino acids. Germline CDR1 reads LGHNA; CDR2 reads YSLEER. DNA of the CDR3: TGCGCCAGCAGTATGACAGGGAATTCTGGAAACACCATATATTTT. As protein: CASSMTGNSGNTIYF.

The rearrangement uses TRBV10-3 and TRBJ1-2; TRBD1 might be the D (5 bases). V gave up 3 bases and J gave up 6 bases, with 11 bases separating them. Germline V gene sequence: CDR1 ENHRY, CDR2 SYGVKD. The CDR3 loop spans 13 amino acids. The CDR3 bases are TGTGCCATCAGTGATTGGGCAGGGAATGGCTACACCTTC. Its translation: CAISDWAGNGYTF.

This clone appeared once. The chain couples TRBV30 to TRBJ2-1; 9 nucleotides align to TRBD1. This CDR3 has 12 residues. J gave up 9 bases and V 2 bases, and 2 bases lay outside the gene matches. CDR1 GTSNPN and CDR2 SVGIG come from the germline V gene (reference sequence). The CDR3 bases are TGTGCCTGGAGTTTACAGGGGGCTGAGCAGTTCTTC. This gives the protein CAWSLQGAEQFF.

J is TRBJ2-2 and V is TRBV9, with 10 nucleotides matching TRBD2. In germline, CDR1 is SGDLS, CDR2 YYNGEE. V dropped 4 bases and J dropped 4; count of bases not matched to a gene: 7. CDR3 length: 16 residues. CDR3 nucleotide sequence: TGTGCCAGCAGCTCCCCTAGCGGGAGTTTCACCGGGGAGCTGTTTTTT. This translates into CASSSPSGSFTGELFF.

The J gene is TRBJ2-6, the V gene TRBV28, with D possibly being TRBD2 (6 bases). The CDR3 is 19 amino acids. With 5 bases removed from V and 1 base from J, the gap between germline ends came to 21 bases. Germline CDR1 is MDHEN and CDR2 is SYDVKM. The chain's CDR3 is CASSAHLMGRMSGANVLTF. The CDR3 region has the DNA TGTGCCAGCAGTGCCCACCTGATGGGGAGGATGTCTGGGGCCAACGTCCTGACTTTC.

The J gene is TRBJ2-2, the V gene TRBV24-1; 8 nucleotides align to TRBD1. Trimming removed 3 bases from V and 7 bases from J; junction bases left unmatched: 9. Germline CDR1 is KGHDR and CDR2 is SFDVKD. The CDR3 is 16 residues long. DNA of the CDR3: TGTGCCACCAGTGATCACGACAGGGGACGGAACGGGGAGCTGTTTTTT. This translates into CATSDHDRGRNGELFF.

Here the CDR3 DNA reads TGTGCCAGACGGTCGCCCCGAGTAGATACGCAGTATTTT. It specifies CARRSPRVDTQYF. The chain couples TRBV5-8 to TRBJ2-3; D remains unclear. Germline values: CDR1 SGHTS, CDR2 YDEGEE. V lost 8 bases to trimming and J lost 5 bases, with 15 bases between them. There are 13 residues in the CDR3. The full variable domain, completed using reference TRBV5-8 and TRBJ2-3, is EAGVTQSPTHLIKTRGQQATLRCSPISGHTSVYWYQQALGLGLQFLLWYDEGEERNRGNFPPRFSGRQFPNYSSELNVNALELEDSALYLCARRSPRVDTQYFGPGTRLTVL.

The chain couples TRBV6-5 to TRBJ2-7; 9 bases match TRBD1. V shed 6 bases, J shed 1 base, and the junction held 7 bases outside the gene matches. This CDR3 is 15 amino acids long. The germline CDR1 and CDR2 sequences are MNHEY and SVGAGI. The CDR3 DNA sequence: TGTGCCAGCAGGGACCGGGACAGGGTTTCCTACGAGCAGTACTTC. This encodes CASRDRDRVSYEQYF.

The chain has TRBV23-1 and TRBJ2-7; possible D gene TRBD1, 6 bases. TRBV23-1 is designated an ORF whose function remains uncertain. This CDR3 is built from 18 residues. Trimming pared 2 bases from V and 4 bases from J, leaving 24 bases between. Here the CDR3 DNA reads TGCGCCAGCAGTCAAGTGTTTATCGGTTACAGGGAGCTATACGAGCAGTACTTC. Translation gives CASSQVFIGYRELYEQYF.